This entry features one TCR beta chain sequence. Its cognate antigen is unknown. Use of 60 Vbeta and 13 Jbeta primers characterized the PCR. Repertoires were generated with immunoSEQ multiplex PCR, while TCRdb's copy carries only in-frame clones and drops some. The sample yields roughly 180,000 clones, more than 60% seen once. This entry is derived from a study of cytomegalovirus exposure and HLA in healthy donors. V gave up 8 bases and J gave up 0 bases; unmatched junction bases: 4. Germline V gene sequence: CDR1 GTSNPN, CDR2 SVGIG (reference sequence). The CDR3 has 13 amino acids. Study-level points and caveats: A missense variant in DCLRE1C was later tied to TCR beta V- and J-gene trimming. Analyses of presence/absence relied on an assumption of roughly uniform sequencing depth across donors. Later work showed greater clonal expansion in HLA-associated TCR beta chains than in equally common others.

The V gene is TRBV30, the J gene TRBJ2-5, with 9 bases aligning to TRBD2. Sequencing input: PBMCs. The clonotype comes from a woman between 35 and 50 years old in good health and CMV-seropositive. The CDR3 DNA is TGTGCCCGGACTAGCGAAGACCAAGAGACCCAGTACTTC. Translated: CARTSEDQETQYF.